Listed below are T cell receptor beta chains from one sample, sequenced in a study of shared clonotypes between healthy human individuals. The assay was immunoSEQ multiplex PCR, and TCRdb's table has in-frame clones only and misses some. The data show 550,000 to 800,000 clones, about 74% seen once. The sequencing sample was made of memory CD4+ T cells sorted from blood. These receptors were collected from a woman in her thirties in good health. The CDR3 runs from the conserved cysteine through the conserved F or W. Fields, in order: clone size, J gene, D gene, V gene, CDR3 DNA, CDR3 protein. The D gene is left open where the match is weak. Clone size is shown for a subset of rows, as once, few, many or a class of expanded clone.

clone size: .
J gene: TRBJ2-7
D gene: TRBD2
V gene: TRBV27
CDR3 DNA: TGTGCCAGCAGTCCCCTCGGGGAGCGGGAGGCCTACGAGCAGTACTTC
CDR3 protein: CASSPLGEREAYEQYF

clone size: .
J gene: TRBJ2-1
D gene: .
V gene: TRBV4-1
CDR3 DNA: TGCGCCAGCAGCCAAGATTGGGGGGCCCCGGAGAATGAGCAGTTCTTC
CDR3 protein: CASSQDWGAPENEQFF

clone size: .
J gene: TRBJ1-2
D gene: TRBD1
V gene: TRBV6-5
CDR3 DNA: TGTGCCAGCAGTTACGGGACAGGTCTACATGGCTACACCTTC
CDR3 protein: CASSYGTGLHGYTF

clone size: .
J gene: TRBJ2-6
D gene: .
V gene: TRBV5-1
CDR3 DNA: TGCGCCAGCAGCTTCCTGTTTTCTGGGGCCAACGTCCTGACTTTC
CDR3 protein: CASSFLFSGANVLTF

clone size: few
J gene: TRBJ2-1
D gene: .
V gene: TRBV5-1
CDR3 DNA: TGCGCCAGCAGCTTAGGAGGTGCCCAAGGGAATGAGCAGTTCTTC
CDR3 protein: CASSLGGAQGNEQFF

clone size: .
J gene: TRBJ1-1
D gene: .
V gene: TRBV28
CDR3 DNA: TGTGCCAGCAGTTTTTTGGGAGCTGGGAACACTGAAGCTTTCTTT
CDR3 protein: CASSFLGAGNTEAFF

clone size: .
J gene: TRBJ2-2
D gene: .
V gene: TRBV19
CDR3 DNA: TGTGCCAGTAGCCTGACCGGGACACCGAACGGGGAGCTGTTTTTT
CDR3 protein: CASSLTGTPNGELFF

clone size: .
J gene: TRBJ2-5
D gene: TRBD2
V gene: TRBV27
CDR3 DNA: TGTGCCAGCAGTTCACGAACTAGCGGGAGGGGAGAGACCCAGTACTTC
CDR3 protein: CASSSRTSGRGETQYF

clone size: .
J gene: TRBJ2-2
D gene: .
V gene: TRBV2
CDR3 DNA: TGTGCCAGCAGTCTCGACAGCCTGAACACCGGGGAGCTGTTTTTT
CDR3 protein: CASSLDSLNTGELFF

clone size: .
J gene: TRBJ1-2
D gene: .
V gene: TRBV14
CDR3 DNA: TGTGCCAGCAGCCAGCTTGAGAACAGGGGCTACACCTTC
CDR3 protein: CASSQLENRGYTF

clone size: .
J gene: TRBJ1-1
D gene: .
V gene: TRBV5-1
CDR3 DNA: TGCGCCAGCAGCCCTGGGACGGTGGGCACTGAAGCTTTCTTT
CDR3 protein: CASSPGTVGTEAFF

clone size: .
J gene: TRBJ2-3
D gene: .
V gene: TRBV13
CDR3 DNA: TGTGCCAGCAGCCCACAGTCCACAGATACGCAGTATTTT
CDR3 protein: CASSPQSTDTQYF

clone size: once
J gene: TRBJ2-5
D gene: .
V gene: TRBV5-6
CDR3 DNA: TGTGCCAGCAGCCAGGGCCTCGAAGAGACCCAGTACTTC
CDR3 protein: CASSQGLEETQYF

clone size: .
J gene: TRBJ1-2
D gene: TRBD1
V gene: TRBV5-4
CDR3 DNA: TGTGCCAGCAGCTCAGGGCAGGGGGTTAACTATGGCTACACCTTC
CDR3 protein: CASSSGQGVNYGYTF

clone size: .
J gene: TRBJ2-7
D gene: .
V gene: TRBV6-5
CDR3 DNA: TGTGCCAGCAGGATGGGCTACGAGCAGTACTTC
CDR3 protein: CASRMGYEQYF

clone size: .
J gene: TRBJ2-2
D gene: .
V gene: TRBV11-2
CDR3 DNA: TGTGCCAGCAGCGCGCCTCGGGTCTCTAGGACCGGGGAGCTGTTTTTT
CDR3 protein: CASSAPRVSRTGELFF

clone size: few
J gene: TRBJ2-2
D gene: TRBD2
V gene: TRBV11-2
CDR3 DNA: TGTGCCAGCAGCTTTAGCGGGAGCGGGAGCACCGGGGAGCTGTTTTTT
CDR3 protein: CASSFSGSGSTGELFF

clone size: .
J gene: TRBJ1-2
D gene: .
V gene: TRBV6-6
CDR3 DNA: TGTGCCAGCAGTTACCCGGGACCGCTAAGGCACTATGGCTACACCTTC
CDR3 protein: CASSYPGPLRHYGYTF

clone size: few
J gene: TRBJ1-4
D gene: .
V gene: TRBV27
CDR3 DNA: TGTGCCAGCAGTTTTGGAGCAACTAATGAAAAACTGTTTTTT
CDR3 protein: CASSFGATNEKLFF

clone size: .
J gene: TRBJ2-5
D gene: TRBD1
V gene: TRBV5-1
CDR3 DNA: TGCGCCAGCAGCTCGCCGACAGGGGGCGGGGAGACCCAGTACTTC
CDR3 protein: CASSSPTGGGETQYF

clone size: .
J gene: TRBJ1-4
D gene: TRBD1
V gene: TRBV28
CDR3 DNA: TGTGCCAGCAGTTTTGAACCGGGACAGTCCGAAAAACTGTTTTTT
CDR3 protein: CASSFEPGQSEKLFF

clone size: .
J gene: TRBJ2-5
D gene: .
V gene: TRBV15
CDR3 DNA: TGTGCCACCAGCAGAGACAGGGGTACGGAGACCCAGTACTTC
CDR3 protein: CATSRDRGTETQYF

clone size: .
J gene: TRBJ2-7
D gene: TRBD1
V gene: TRBV7-2
CDR3 DNA: TGTGCCAGCAGTTACCAGGACAGGGGTACGGTGGACGAGCAGTACTTC
CDR3 protein: CASSYQDRGTVDEQYF

clone size: .
J gene: TRBJ1-4
D gene: .
V gene: TRBV27
CDR3 DNA: TGTGCCAGCAGTTTATCAGGGCCTATATGGGAAAAACTGTTTTTT
CDR3 protein: CASSLSGPIWEKLFF

clone size: .
J gene: TRBJ1-4
D gene: TRBD1
V gene: TRBV7-9
CDR3 DNA: TGTGCCAGCAGCTTTCGGTCGGGACAGGGGAACGAAAAACTGTTTTTT
CDR3 protein: CASSFRSGQGNEKLFF

clone size: .
J gene: TRBJ1-1
D gene: .
V gene: TRBV9
CDR3 DNA: TGTGCCAGCAGCGCGAACAGGGATGACACTGAAGCTTTCTTT
CDR3 protein: CASSANRDDTEAFF

clone size: .
J gene: TRBJ1-3
D gene: .
V gene: TRBV4-1
CDR3 DNA: TGCGCCAGCAGCAAAGGGCTCGACCGTGGAAACACCATATATTTT
CDR3 protein: CASSKGLDRGNTIYF

clone size: .
J gene: TRBJ1-5
D gene: .
V gene: TRBV27
CDR3 DNA: TGTGCCAGCAGTTTAGTCGGGCAGGGAAGAGGCGGAAATCCCCAGCATTTT
CDR3 protein: CASSLVGQGRGGNPQHF

clone size: .
J gene: TRBJ2-3
D gene: .
V gene: TRBV9
CDR3 DNA: TGTGCCAGCAGCGTTCGGAGTCTAGGTACGCAGTATTTT
CDR3 protein: CASSVRSLGTQYF

clone size: .
J gene: TRBJ2-5
D gene: TRBD2
V gene: TRBV11-2
CDR3 DNA: TGTGCCAGCAGCTTAGGTAGAGCTAGCGGGCAAGAGACCCAGTACTTC
CDR3 protein: CASSLGRASGQETQYF

clone size: .
J gene: TRBJ2-1
D gene: TRBD1
V gene: TRBV6-9
CDR3 DNA: TGTGCCAGCAGTTATCCCCGGGACAGGGGGTTACCCCCCCAGGGCAATGAGCAGTTCTTC
CDR3 protein: CASSYPRDRGLPPQGNEQFF

clone size: .
J gene: TRBJ2-7
D gene: TRBD1
V gene: TRBV2
CDR3 DNA: TGTGCCAGCAGTGAACGAGGGGGCAGGCAGTACTTC
CDR3 protein: CASSERGGRQYF

clone size: few
J gene: TRBJ2-5
D gene: .
V gene: TRBV10-1
CDR3 DNA: TGCGCCAGCAGTGAGTCGACGGCCCACCAAGAGACCCAGTACTTC
CDR3 protein: CASSESTAHQETQYF

clone size: .
J gene: TRBJ1-4
D gene: .
V gene: TRBV6-1
CDR3 DNA: TGTGCCAGCAGTGCCGGACAGTCGACTAATGAAAAACTGTTTTTT
CDR3 protein: CASSAGQSTNEKLFF

clone size: .
J gene: TRBJ2-2
D gene: TRBD1
V gene: TRBV5-5
CDR3 DNA: TGTGCCAGCAGCCCGGACAGGGCAGACACCGGGGAGCTGTTTTTT
CDR3 protein: CASSPDRADTGELFF

clone size: .
J gene: TRBJ1-2
D gene: .
V gene: TRBV27
CDR3 DNA: TGTGCCAGCAGCCTGGTGGGTCCTTCTAACTATGGCTACACCTTC
CDR3 protein: CASSLVGPSNYGYTF

clone size: once
J gene: TRBJ1-3
D gene: .
V gene: TRBV28
CDR3 DNA: TGTGCCAGCAGTCCCCATGGGGGTACAGAGGACACCATATATTTT
CDR3 protein: CASSPHGGTEDTIYF

clone size: .
J gene: TRBJ1-2
D gene: .
V gene: TRBV28
CDR3 DNA: TGTGCCAGCAGCCCCCGGACAGTCTTCATCTATGGCTACACCTTC
CDR3 protein: CASSPRTVFIYGYTF

clone size: .
J gene: TRBJ1-2
D gene: TRBD1
V gene: TRBV28
CDR3 DNA: TGTGCCAGCAGTTGGGCAGGGGGAACATCTAACTATGGCTACACCTTC
CDR3 protein: CASSWAGGTSNYGYTF

clone size: .
J gene: TRBJ1-2
D gene: .
V gene: TRBV30
CDR3 DNA: TGTGCCTGGAGTGTCCGGGGCAGGGGCAGGGAAGGCTACACCTTC
CDR3 protein: CAWSVRGRGREGYTF

clone size: .
J gene: TRBJ2-1
D gene: .
V gene: TRBV7-8
CDR3 DNA: TGTGCCAGCAGCCTCCGGGAAAATGGGCCAAATGAGCAGTTCTTC
CDR3 protein: CASSLRENGPNEQFF